Below are 2 T cell receptor beta chains sequenced from a single sample in a study of T cell changes during pregnancy in multiple sclerosis. Method: immunoSEQ multiplex PCR; TCRdb's copy keeps in-frame clones and lacks some. The data show 75,000 to 95,000 clones, roughly 90% seen once. The sequencing here drew on peripheral blood, taken before pregnancy. These receptors were collected from a female donor with multiple sclerosis, enrolled in a pregnancy study.

The V and J genes are TRBV7-2 and TRBJ2-1; possible D gene TRBD2, 6 bases. The length of the CDR3 is 17 residues. V shed 4 bases and J shed 3 bases, with 19 bases lying between them. Germline CDR1 and CDR2: SGHTA and FQGNSA. CDR3 bases: TGTGCCAGCAGCTCCACCCGGCGGACTATGCTCTACAATGAGCAGTTCTTC. This gives the protein CASSSTRRTMLYNEQFF.

This rearrangement joins TRBV7-9 to TRBJ2-1; TRBD2 matches 7 bases. CDR3 length equals 15 residues. Germline V CDR1 and CDR2: SEHNR, FQNEAQ (reference sequence). V lost 1 base and J lost 3; bases outside the gene matches: 3. The CDR3 bases are TGTGCCAGCAGCTTAGACGGGGGGTACTACAATGAGCAGTTCTTC. As protein: CASSLDGGYYNEQFF.